A single sample gave rise to the 26 T cell receptor beta chains below, sequenced in a study of radiation and T cells in renal cell carcinoma. Generated by immunoSEQ multiplex PCR, the TCRdb table keeps only in-frame clones and is missing some. The sample holds around 19,000 clones, 55% seen once. Stated treatment: 15 Gy SBRT to primary tumor, nephrectomy 4 weeks later. The sample consisted of tumor tissue, taken from a patient whose treatment included radiotherapy and nephrectomy. All receptors come from a man aged 50 to 59 with renal cell carcinoma.

This clone was picked up a small number of times. J is TRBJ1-5 and V is TRBV6-1; D is unclear. This CDR3 is 13 amino acids long. CDR1 MNHNS and CDR2 SASEGT come from the germline V gene. The V gene lost 6 bases and the J gene lost 4 bases, with 10 bases spanning the gap. As DNA, the CDR3 is TGTGCCAGCAGGGGTATCTATAATCAGCCCCAGCATTTT. Translated, it gives CASRGIYNQPQHF.

By its share, this clone is medium-sized (0.01 to 0.1%). The gene calls are TRBV6-5 and TRBJ2-7; perhaps TRBD2 as D (5 bases). Trimming removed 7 bases at V and 2 bases at J, with 18 bases between. Per germline, CDR1 MNHEY and CDR2 SVGAGI. The CDR3 has 15 amino acids. The chain's CDR3 is CASTKWGETAYEQYF. CDR3 in DNA: TGTGCCAGCACCAAATGGGGAGAGACGGCCTACGAGCAGTACTTC.

This chain uses TRBV29-1 with TRBJ1-4, with D unresolved. The V and J ends lost 4 bases and 3 bases respectively, with 9 bases between them. CDR1 and CDR2 from the germline V gene are SQVTM and ANQGSEA. CDR3 size: 13 residues. The CDR3 loop reads CSVGGSSNEKLFF. The CDR3 coding sequence is TGCAGCGTTGGTGGGTCTTCTAATGAAAAACTGTTTTTT.

As concerns this clone: Its ends do not fully match the called genes, so a read error is possible. The J gene is TRBJ2-2, the V gene TRBV27, with D perhaps TRBD2 (5 bases). The V gene's germline CDR1 is MNHEY and CDR2 SMNVEV (reference sequence). The CDR3 length is 14 residues. The DNA for the CDR3 is TGTGCCAGCAGCGGACTGAGGAACAACGGGGAGCTGTTTTTT. Translating gives CASSGLRNNGELFF.

V and J are TRBV6-1 and TRBJ2-7, with 9 nucleotides matching TRBD2. Germline CDR1 reads MNHNS; CDR2 reads SASEGT. The CDR3 covers 13 residues. V lost 7 bases, J lost 3 bases, and 4 bases stayed unmatched. CDR3 sequence reads: CASTQLAGYEQYF. CDR3 DNA: TGTGCCAGCACCCAACTAGCGGGCTACGAGCAGTACTTC.

This clone was recorded a few times. The chain combines TRBV7-9 with TRBJ1-1, with a weak D call TRBD1 (5 bases). Germline V lookup: CDR1 SEHNR, CDR2 FQNEAQ (reference sequence). This CDR3 comprises 15 residues. V lost 1 base and J 0 bases, leaving 9 bases between the germline ends. The CDR3 DNA sequence: TGTGCCAGCAGCTTAGGGGGGACTCTGAACACTGAAGCTTTCTTT. Protein product: CASSLGGTLNTEAFF.

A few counts support this clone. The V gene is TRBV5-1, the J gene TRBJ2-1, with 8 bases fitting TRBD2. After removal of 4 bases from V and 16 bases from J, the junction contained 13 bases not matched to a gene. The CDR3 length is 13 residues. Germline CDR1 SGHRS, CDR2 YFSETQ. The CDR3 loop is CASSQTLAGTRFF. CDR3 sequence (DNA): TGCGCCAGCAGCCAAACATTAGCGGGAACTCGATTCTTC.

This clone was seen a handful of times. The V gene is TRBV7-2, the J gene TRBJ1-2; D unresolved. The CDR3 contains 14 residues. Per the germline V gene, CDR1 is SGHTA and CDR2 is FQGNSA. V shed 2 bases and J shed 8 bases, with 15 bases lying between them. The CDR3 reads CASSLNTGSLGYTF. DNA for the CDR3: TGTGCCAGCAGCTTAAACACCGGGTCCCTAGGCTACACCTTC.

The rearrangement uses TRBV19 and TRBJ2-1, with TRBD2 identical over 11 bases. Germline loops: CDR1 LNHDA, CDR2 SQIVND (reference sequence). CDR3 size: 14 residues. V gave up 6 bases and J gave up 5 bases; unmatched junction bases: 3. In DNA, the CDR3 is TGTGCCAGTAGCCGACTAGCGGGAAACAATGAGCAGTTCTTC. Amino acid sequence: CASSRLAGNNEQFF. Full variable domain (rest looked up from reference TRBV19 and TRBJ2-1): DGGITQSPKYLFRKEGQNVTLSCEQNLNHDAMYWYRQDPGQGLRLIYYSQIVNDFQKGDIAEGYSVSREKKESFPLTVTSAQKNPTAFYLCASSRLAGNNEQFFGPGTRLTVL.

This clone counts as medium-sized (0.01 to 0.1%). J is TRBJ2-7 and V is TRBV5-4; no clear D gene. V lost 1 base, J lost 9 bases, and 20 bases lay in between. This CDR3 region has 15 residues. Germline CDR1 and CDR2: SGHNT and YYREEE (reference sequence). The DNA for the CDR3 is TGTGCCAGCAGCTTGTCAGGTACGCCATTACGATTGCAGTACTTC. Its translation is CASSLSGTPLRLQYF.

The rearrangement joins TRBV18 to TRBJ2-5; TRBD2 matches at 8 bases. CDR3 length: 16 amino acids. The germline gives CDR1 KGHSH, CDR2 LQKENI. V gave up 1 base and J gave up 2 bases; unmatched junction bases: 6. The CDR3 loop reads CASSPRSGGAQETQYF. CDR3 bases: TGTGCCAGCTCACCACGGAGCGGGGGAGCACAAGAGACCCAGTACTTC.

The chain joins TRBV27 to TRBJ1-2; 12 nucleotides line up with TRBD1. The CDR3 loop spans 18 amino acids. Looked up from germline, CDR1 is MNHEY and CDR2 is SMNVEV (reference sequence). V gave up 6 bases and J gave up 1 base; unmatched junction bases: 12. Here the CDR3 DNA reads TGTGCCAGCAGCCACGGGATCGGGACAGGGGGCCTTAACTATGGCTACACCTTC. It specifies CASSHGIGTGGLNYGYTF.

Notes on this clone: The sample contains more than one DNA sequence encoding this CDR3. The CDR3: CASSPPAGTNYGYTF. Here the CDR3 DNA reads TGTGCCAGCTCACCCCCGGCGGGAACGAACTATGGCTACACCTTC. This chain connects TRBV18 to TRBJ1-2, with D unclear. The CDR3 covers 15 residues. With 3 bases removed from V and 2 bases from J, the gap between germline ends came to 13 bases. In germline, CDR1 is KGHSH, CDR2 LQKENI.

This clone was counted between two and nine times. This chain connects TRBV19 to TRBJ2-7; D is perhaps TRBD1 (6 bases). V was shortened by 3 bases and J by 2 bases, with 11 bases between the two germline ends. Germline CDR1 and CDR2: LNHDA and SQIVND (reference sequence). The CDR3 is made up of 14 amino acids. CDR3 sequence: CASSIGRDTYEQYF. DNA for the CDR3: TGTGCCAGTAGTATTGGCAGGGACACCTACGAGCAGTACTTC.

This chain's CDR3 is CASSDPGTGTDTQYF. The CDR3 coding sequence is TGTGCCAGCAGCGACCCCGGGACAGGGACAGATACGCAGTATTTT. V is TRBV5-4 and J is TRBJ2-3; 9 bases are a match to TRBD1. This CDR3 has 15 residues. Germline V lookup: CDR1 SGHNT, CDR2 YYREEE (reference sequence). The trim removed 4 bases at V and 3 bases at J, leaving 6 bases unmatched.

The chain couples TRBV2 to TRBJ1-5; D uncertain. Germline V gene sequence: CDR1 SNHLY, CDR2 FYNNEI. This CDR3 region has 14 residues. Trimming cost V 5 bases and J 6 bases, with 14 bases left between them. The CDR3 loop is CASSFPGNSQPQHF. The CDR3 DNA follows: TGTGCCAGCAGTTTTCCCGGAAACAGTCAGCCCCAGCATTTT.

This clone was seen a handful of times. The rearrangement links TRBV5-6 to TRBJ2-7; 8 bases match TRBD1. Trimming took 2 bases from V and 5 from J; bases not matched to a gene: 3. The germline gives CDR1 SGHDT, CDR2 YYEEEE. There are 13 residues in the CDR3. The CDR3 nucleotides read TGTGCCAGCAGCTTCGACAGGGGCAACGAGCAGTACTTC. As protein: CASSFDRGNEQYF.

This chain joins TRBV4-1 and TRBJ2-3; no firm D call. Trimming took off 1 base at V and 5 bases at J, with 10 bases between the two ends. CDR1 MGHRA and CDR2 YSYEKL come from the germline V gene. This CDR3 has 14 residues. CDR3 amino acids: CASSQGAGLDTQYF. In nucleotides, the CDR3 is TGCGCCAGCAGCCAAGGAGCAGGCTTAGATACGCAGTATTTT.

This chain uses TRBV11-1 with TRBJ2-1; 11 positions agree with TRBD1. After removal of 3 bases from V and 9 bases from J, the junction contained 7 bases not matched to a gene. The germline CDR1 and CDR2 sequences are SGHAT and FQDESV (reference sequence). The CDR3 is made up of 15 amino acids. The CDR3 loop is CASSFGTGGLSEQFF. The DNA of the CDR3 is TGTGCCAGCAGCTTCGGGACAGGGGGTCTGAGTGAGCAGTTCTTC.

By share, this clone ranks as medium-sized. V and J are TRBV11-2 and TRBJ2-5; no reliable D call. The CDR3 totals 13 residues. Germline CDR1 reads SGHAT; CDR2 reads FQNNGV. V lost 3 bases and J lost 5, with 10 bases in between. Written as DNA, the CDR3 is TGTGCCAGCAGCTTCCCATCCGGGGAGACCCAGTACTTC. Protein product: CASSFPSGETQYF.

V is TRBV6-6 and J is TRBJ1-1; D is ambiguous. The V gene lost 2 bases and the J gene lost 12 bases, with 19 bases spanning the gap. This CDR3 is 14 amino acids long. The germline gives CDR1 MNHNY, CDR2 SVGAGI (reference sequence). The CDR3 sequence: CASSYNGPERKPFF. DNA for the CDR3: TGTGCCAGCAGTTACAATGGTCCCGAGAGAAAACCTTTCTTT.

This rearrangement joins TRBV6-6 to TRBJ2-2; 10 bases line up with TRBD1. The J segment lost 2 bases and the V segment lost 2 bases, leaving 2 bases of the junction unmatched. Germline V gene sequence: CDR1 MNHNY, CDR2 SVGAGI (reference sequence). CDR3 size: 16 residues. The CDR3, as DNA: TGTGCCAGCAGTTACCGGACAGGGGGAAACACCGGGGAGCTGTTTTTT. Protein sequence: CASSYRTGGNTGELFF.

The gene calls are TRBV7-2 and TRBJ2-5, with 9 bases lining up with TRBD1. J was trimmed by 4 bases and V by 5 bases; bases with no gene match: 5. This CDR3 contains 14 residues. The germline V gene encodes CDR1 SGHTA and CDR2 FQGNSA. The DNA of the CDR3 is TGTGCCAGCAGCCCGAGACAGGGGGGAGAGACCCAGTACTTC. This gives the protein CASSPRQGGETQYF.

The chain uses TRBV29-1 and TRBJ2-5; tentatively, D is TRBD1 or TRBD2 (5 bases each). Germline V gives CDR1 SQVTM, CDR2 ANQGSEA. V lost 5 bases and J 2 bases, leaving 9 bases between the germline ends. This CDR3 region has 12 residues. The CDR3 DNA sequence: TGCAGCGTTCTCGGGACGCAAGAGACCCAGTACTTC. Protein sequence: CSVLGTQETQYF.

The chain links TRBV5-4 to TRBJ1-5, with 9 bases lining up with TRBD1. The CDR3 is 16 residues long. Germline-derived CDR1 and CDR2 are SGHNT and YYREEE (reference sequence). V lost 4 bases, J lost 2 bases, and 7 bases stayed unmatched. CDR3: CASSDSQGAGNQPQHF. CDR3 in DNA: TGTGCCAGCAGCGACTCACAGGGGGCTGGCAATCAGCCCCAGCATTTT.

A few counts support this clone. Other nucleotide sequences in the sample specify the same CDR3. The genes are TRBV9 and TRBJ2-5; 13 bases are shared with TRBD2. Germline V gene sequence: CDR1 SGDLS, CDR2 YYNGEE. The CDR3 runs 16 residues. Losses at the gene ends were 0 bases for V and 4 bases for J; bases not matched to a gene: 3. The CDR3 here is CASSVELAGGRETQYF. CDR3 coding DNA: TGTGCCAGCAGCGTAGAACTAGCGGGAGGGCGAGAGACCCAGTACTTC. Looking up the rest from reference TRBV9 and TRBJ2-5 gives the full variable domain: DSGVTQTPKHLITATGQRVTLRCSPRSGDLSVYWYQQSLDQGLQFLIQYYNGEERAKGNILERFSAQQFPDLHSELNLSSLELGDSALYFCASSVELAGGRETQYFGPGTRLLVL.